The 2 T cell receptor beta chains below come from one sample, sequenced in a study of cytomegalovirus exposure and HLA in healthy donors listed by TCRdb under 2017. Libraries came from the immunoSEQ multiplex PCR assay. For the multiplex PCR, a mixture combining 60 forward primers for TCR Vbeta segments and 13 reverse primers for TCR Jbeta segments was used. Entries here come from immuneACCESS through TCRdb and include only in-frame sequences with V and J called. Some clones fail to appear in such tables; in the studies checked, an unresolved V gene covers under half of the shortfall, and the cause of the remainder is unknown. The sample table holds approximately 70,000 clones, of which around 78% were seen once. Approximately 6.3% of the sample goes to the ten largest clones. The sample consisted of PBMCs. Every receptor here comes from a middle-aged man in good health and CMV-seronegative.

The V call is TRBV29-1, the J call TRBJ1-5; tentatively, D is TRBD1 (6 bases). The CDR3 contains 13 residues. Germline V gene data show CDR1 as SQVTM and CDR2 as ANQGSEA. Deletions cut 4 bases from V and 7 bases from J, with 14 bases between. This chain's CDR3 is CSVGSGGRQPQHF. The DNA of the CDR3 is TGCAGCGTTGGATCGGGGGGCCGCCAGCCCCAGCATTTT. Using reference TRBV29-1 and TRBJ1-5 for the parts outside the CDR3, the full variable domain is SAVISQKPSRDICQRGTSLTIQCQVDSQVTMMFWYRQQPGQSLTLIATANQGSEATYESGFVIDKFPISRPNLTFSTLTVSNMSPEDSSIYLCSVGSGGRQPQHFGDGTRLSIL.

This clone was picked up a small number of times. The V gene is TRBV19, the J gene TRBJ1-2, with D maybe TRBD1 (5 bases). Germline V gene data show CDR1 as LNHDA and CDR2 as SQIVND (reference sequence). The CDR3 has 13 residues. Trimming removed 5 bases from V and 4 bases from J, with 11 bases in between. In DNA, the CDR3 is TGTGCCAGTAGTCCGACAGTCTCCTATGGCTACACCTTC. Translation gives CASSPTVSYGYTF.